This paragraph reports one T cell receptor (beta chain). Its antigen is unknown. These data come from a study of response to subunit inactivated influenza vaccine. Study-level results: The authors suggested that every seasonal influenza vaccination recruits few new T cells.

TCRdb analysed the RT-PCR reads with MiXCR anew, one entry per CDR3 protein. Altogether 700,000 to 800,000 distinct CDR3 sequences are present, roughly 20% being singletons, with the ten largest covering approximately 11%. Germline values: CDR1 DFQATT, CDR2 SNEGSKA (reference sequence). The CDR3 totals 18 residues. Losses at the gene ends were 0 bases for V and 8 bases for J; bases not matched to a gene: 16. The clonotype was recovered from a man aged 45-65 years who received an inactivated influenza vaccine. The V and J genes are TRBV20-1 and TRBJ1-4; TRBD1 matches 9 bases. Source: PBMCs from blood, taken less than 6 days after vaccination. The CDR3 loop is CSARDPHLTGGVGEKLFF. Here the CDR3 DNA reads TGCAGTGCTAGAGATCCCCACTTAACAGGGGGCGTGGGAGAAAAACTGTTTTTT.